The T cell receptor beta chain under discussion was sequenced for a study of T-cell reconstitution after alpha-beta-depleted transplantation in children. This CDR3 is built from 11 residues. Germline values: CDR1 SNHLY, CDR2 FYNNEI. Using unique molecular identifiers, the investigators prepared the TCRbeta library. TCRdb re-derived calls from the PCR reads in MiXCR, one entry per CDR3 protein. This table holds some 200,000 distinct CDR3 sequences, 8.5% to 10% found once. Concerning this clonotype itself: One junction end disagrees with the germline gene, perhaps due to a read error.

This TCR came from a human donor who donated a stem cell graft to a child with acute lymphoblastic leukemia. This chain links TRBV2 with TRBJ2-7, with 8 bases that match TRBD1. The specimen was PBMCs from the stem cell graft donor, collected from the stem cell graft. CDR3 sequence: CASSERGTGNF. CDR3 in DNA: TGTGCCAGCAGTGAACGGGGGACAGGCAACTTC.